Sequencing of this TCR beta chain was carried out in a study of blood T cell repertoires in COVID-19. Study details: In each case, the material was cDNA or gDNA derived from T cells, B-cell-depleted T cells, or PBMCs.

Trimming at V came to 0 bases and at J to 6 bases, leaving 9 bases not matched to a gene. The CDR3 covers 16 residues. Germline CDR1 is LNHNV and CDR2 is YYDKDF (reference sequence). How the authors handled the data: Estimation of nucleated cell counts was performed using reference gene primer amplification. Sequencing used immunoSEQ multiplex PCR; TCRdb keeps in-frame clones, though not all of them. The D gene and trimming were derived from the DNA, and the V and J assignments and clone size from that table. The profile shows 200,000 to 250,000 clones, approximately 78% of them singletons. Patients in Seattle were enrolled during active infection, then followed longitudinally.

The rearrangement joins TRBV15 to TRBJ1-1; 8 bases fit TRBD1. Sequenced sample: peripheral blood. This TCR derives from a woman aged 80 or over with COVID-19, enrolled during active disease. The CDR3 DNA reads as TGTGCCACCAGCAGAGATTTAGACAGGGGAAAAGCTGAAGCTTTCTTT. Amino acids: CATSRDLDRGKAEAFF.